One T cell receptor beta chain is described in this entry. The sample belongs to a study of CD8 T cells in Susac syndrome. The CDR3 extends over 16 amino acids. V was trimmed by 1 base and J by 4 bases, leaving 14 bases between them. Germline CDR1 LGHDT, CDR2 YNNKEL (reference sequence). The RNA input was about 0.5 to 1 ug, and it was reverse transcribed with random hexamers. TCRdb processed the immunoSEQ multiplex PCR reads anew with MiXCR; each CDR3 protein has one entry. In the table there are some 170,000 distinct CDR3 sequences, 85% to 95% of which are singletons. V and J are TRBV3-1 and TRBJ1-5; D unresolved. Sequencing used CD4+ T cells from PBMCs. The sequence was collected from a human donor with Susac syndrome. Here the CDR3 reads CASSQGAGPLNQPQHF. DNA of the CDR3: TGTGCCAGCAGCCAAGGAGCTGGGCCCCTAAATCAGCCCCAGCATTTT.